This T cell receptor beta chain appears in the sequencing data of a study of blood T cells in healthy people across ages. Primed by a sample-barcoded 5' primer and a J-beta primer mix, a second PCR proceeded for 7 to 11 cycles. TCRdb recomputed calls from the 5' RACE reads with MiXCR, one row per CDR3 protein. The repertoire includes roughly 650,000 distinct CDR3 sequences, 32% of them detected once, and less than 20% sits in the top ten. The CDR3 is made up of 15 amino acids. The sequenced material came from blood. The clonotype was recovered from a woman of 80 years or more in good health. The rearrangement joins TRBV12-3 or TRBV12-4 to TRBJ2-4, with D tentatively TRBD1 (6 bases). The last part of the DNA fits TRBJ2-7 better; the J call may be wrong. DNA of the CDR3: TGTGCCAGCAGTTTAGCGGCTGGAAGGGGGTACGAGCAGTACTTC. The encoded protein is CASSLAAGRGYEQYF.